The rows below give T cell receptor beta chains drawn from one sample of a study of cytomegalovirus exposure and HLA in healthy donors. Method: immunoSEQ multiplex PCR; TCRdb's copy keeps in-frame clones and lacks some. Among fewer than 250,000 clones listed, around four fifths were seen once. The sequenced sample consisted of PBMCs. These receptors were collected from a male donor in good health and CMV-seronegative. Each CDR3 is given with its conserved first and last residue.

v_call cdr3_aa
TRBV7-6 CASSLPQSVTGPNTIYF
TRBV19 CASNRASGSYNEQFF
TRBV29-1 CSVKGQPNQPQHF
TRBV18 CASSPTSGSETQYF
TRBV6-5 CAGSSDRGLDEQYF
TRBV7-9 CASSPTGRVYEQYF
TRBV10-2 CASRETSGSYNEQFF
TRBV19 CASSTTDRGRETQYF
TRBV4-1 CASSPTTDRLTYEQYF
TRBV6-5 CASSNHRLTDTQYF
TRBV12-5 CAASTVGARNEQFF
TRBV7-9 CASDHSSDYEQYF
TRBV6-5 CASSSPPDRAGNTIYF
TRBV5-1 CASSSRTVITEAFF
TRBV4-2 CASSQDAIDNEQFF
TRBV27 CASSFTGGPVYGYTF
TRBV10-3 CAISEPGLSGELFF
TRBV6-5 CASIRDSDTEAFF
TRBV7-2 CASSFGSPQETQYF
TRBV7-8 CASSLTRDIYEQYF
TRBV28 CASTLTGRHNEKLFF
TRBV27 CASSLGLAVNTGELFF
TRBV2 CASNLRESYNSPLHF
TRBV7-3 CASSSRLAGDNEQFF
TRBV7-2 CASSLEGGGFHEQYF
TRBV11-1 CASSWSQNTGELFF
TRBV28 CASSFKNEQFF
TRBV5-1 CASSLTPPGREQFF
TRBV19 CASSITGDQPQHF
TRBV27 CASSLFSSSGLPYEQYF
TRBV15 CATSSSPGGDTGELFF
TRBV9 CASSVVAVSDTQYF
TRBV19 CASSVLAPMIGVYNEQFF
TRBV6-1 CASSLERGGYEQYF
TRBV14 CASSQEWQANVLTF
TRBV5-1 CASSLSQVNTEAFF
TRBV28 CASSNGAYNEQFF
TRBV11-2 CASSLDGGGTGGMYEQYF
TRBV10-3 CAISLSSPRGSSGNTIYF
TRBV4-2 CASSPAGGQTSGTQYF
TRBV4-1 CASSQAQTGQGETQYF
TRBV7-9 CASSFGTGGQPQHF
TRBV28 CASSLFGKGNSNQPQHF
TRBV27 CASGPTGYNSPLHF
TRBV19 CASSGPGGTSTDTQYF
TRBV5-1 CASSSGRGREEQYF
TRBV30 CAWSVAGYETQYF
TRBV5-1 CASSLDGLSYNEQFF
TRBV21-1 CASILSGGGSYNEQFF
TRBV9 CASSPLVSEAFF
TRBV6-1 CASLPQGARSTEAFF